The rows below give T cell receptor beta chains drawn from one sample of a study of human T cells and chemical hapten exposure. In TCRdb, the RACE reads were re-called with MiXCR into one record per CDR3 protein. This table has around 80,000 distinct CDR3 sequences, about 8.7% appearing once. Sequenced material: whole blood. All receptors derive from a male donor in good health. Some clones in this sample may be carry-over from other donors' samples. CDR3s include the opening cysteine and the closing phenylalanine or tryptophan. A D gene is named only where the DNA matches it firmly. A clone size is listed for some rows: how often the clone was seen (once, few, many), or a class if it is expanded.

v_call,j_call,d_call,clone_size,cdr3_aa,cdr3_nt
TRBV27,TRBJ2-7,TRBD1,few,CASSSGQGLYEQYF,TGTGCCAGCAGTTCGGGACAGGGGTTATACGAGCAGTACTTC
TRBV12-5,TRBJ1-1,NA,NA,CASGLVLDRNTEAFF,TGTGCTAGTGGTTTGGTACTTGACAGGAACACTGAAGCTTTCTTT
TRBV7-2,TRBJ1-2,TRBD1,many,CASSSGQGNYGYTF,TGTGCCAGCAGCTCCGGACAGGGGAACTATGGCTACACCTTC
TRBV7-9,TRBJ1-1,NA,NA,CASSLVVNTEAFF,TGTGCCAGCAGCTTAGTAGTGAACACTGAAGCTTTCTTT
TRBV6-2/TRBV6-3,TRBJ2-7,TRBD2,many,CASSDREAYEQYF,TGTGCCAGCAGTGACCGGGAGGCCTACGAGCAGTACTTC
TRBV29-1,TRBJ2-3,TRBD2,few,CSVELNSYRGNKRGGSTDTQYF,TGCAGCGTGGAACTTAACTCTTACAGGGGGAATAAGCGGGGGGGCTCGACAGATACGCAGTATTTT
TRBV9,TRBJ1-6,TRBD1,NA,CASGPPGTGDSPLHF,TGTGCCAGCGGCCCCCCGGGGACAGGGGATTCACCCCTCCACTTT
TRBV5-4,TRBJ2-3,TRBD1,NA,CASSGQGVSTDTQYF,TGTGCCAGCAGTGGACAGGGAGTCAGCACAGATACGCAGTATTTT
TRBV3-1,TRBJ1-2,NA,NA,CASSQGVRGYTF,TGTGCCAGCAGCCAAGGCGTTAGGGGCTACACCTTC
TRBV5-1,TRBJ1-1,NA,many,CASSLDPRTEAFF,TGCGCCAGCAGCCTGGATCCAAGGACTGAAGCTTTCTTT
TRBV2,TRBJ1-4,NA,NA,CASSDGQGHEKLFF,TGTGCCAGCAGTGATGGGCAGGGACATGAAAAACTGTTTTTT
TRBV12-3/TRBV12-4,TRBJ1-6,NA,few,CASSSGTENSPLHF,TGTGCCAGCAGTTCCGGGACGGAAAATTCACCCCTCCACTTT
TRBV7-2,TRBJ1-4,TRBD1,NA,CASSSQGASEKLFF,TGTGCCAGCAGCTCACAGGGGGCATCCGAAAAACTGTTTTTT
TRBV25-1,TRBJ2-7,TRBD1,many,CASSLDRGGEQYF,TGTGCCAGCAGTCTGGACAGGGGAGGCGAGCAGTACTTC
TRBV27,TRBJ1-2,TRBD1,few,CASSFGTGGEYTF,TGTGCCAGCAGTTTCGGGACAGGGGGCGAATACACCTTC
TRBV6-1,TRBJ1-4,TRBD1,few,CASTRQGSTEKLFF,TGTGCCAGCACCAGACAGGGTTCAACTGAAAAACTGTTTTTT
TRBV20-1,TRBJ2-1,NA,few,CSARKYFDNEQFF,TGCAGTGCTAGAAAATACTTCGACAATGAGCAGTTCTTC
TRBV15,TRBJ1-1,NA,few,CATSRDGGNEAFF,TGTGCCACCAGCAGAGACGGTGGAAATGAAGCTTTCTTT
TRBV12-3/TRBV12-4,TRBJ2-3,NA,few,CASSLKTDTQYF,TGTGCCAGCAGTCTTAAGACAGATACGCAGTATTTT
TRBV29-1,TRBJ2-7,TRBD2,NA,CSVTYAGVVYEQYF,TGCAGCGTCACCTACGCGGGAGTGGTCTACGAGCAGTACTTC
TRBV11-2,TRBJ1-5,TRBD1,few,CASSSGTGENDQPQHF,TGTGCCAGCAGCTCCGGGACAGGGGAAAACGATCAGCCCCAGCATTTT
TRBV6-2/TRBV6-3,TRBJ2-3,NA,NA,CASRLGEYSTDTQYF,TGTGCCAGCAGATTGGGCGAATATAGCACAGATACGCAGTATTTT
TRBV14,TRBJ2-5,NA,many,CASSPSYYNYQETQYF,TGTGCCAGCAGCCCCTCCTACTACAACTATCAAGAGACCCAGTACTTC
TRBV14,TRBJ1-1,TRBD1,few,CASSQEGGGEDLDEAFF,TGTGCCAGCAGCCAAGAAGGAGGGGGCGAGGATTTGGATGAAGCTTTCTTT
TRBV20-1,TRBJ1-4,NA,many,CSAWKASNEKLFF,TGCAGTGCTTGGAAAGCATCTAATGAAAAACTGTTTTTT
TRBV9,TRBJ2-6,NA,many,CASSVTSGANVLTF,TGTGCCAGCAGCGTCACCTCCGGGGCCAACGTCCTGACTTTC
TRBV15,TRBJ2-7,TRBD1,few,CATSSPGQGYEQYF,TGTGCCACCAGCAGCCCGGGACAGGGCTACGAGCAGTACTTC
TRBV6-5,TRBJ2-1,NA,few,CASEAKRSNEQFF,TGTGCCAGCGAAGCCAAGAGAAGCAATGAGCAGTTCTTC
TRBV3-1,TRBJ2-2,NA,many,CASRANTGELFF,TGTGCCAGCAGAGCGAACACCGGGGAGCTGTTTTTT
TRBV7-6,TRBJ1-5,NA,many,CASSLGGGQPQHF,TGTGCCAGCAGCTTAGGGGGGGGTCAGCCCCAGCATTTT
TRBV5-1,TRBJ2-6,TRBD1,few,CASSLGAPGQGSTGANVLTF,TGCGCCAGCAGCTTGGGGGCCCCGGGACAGGGGTCGACTGGGGCCAACGTCCTGACTTTC